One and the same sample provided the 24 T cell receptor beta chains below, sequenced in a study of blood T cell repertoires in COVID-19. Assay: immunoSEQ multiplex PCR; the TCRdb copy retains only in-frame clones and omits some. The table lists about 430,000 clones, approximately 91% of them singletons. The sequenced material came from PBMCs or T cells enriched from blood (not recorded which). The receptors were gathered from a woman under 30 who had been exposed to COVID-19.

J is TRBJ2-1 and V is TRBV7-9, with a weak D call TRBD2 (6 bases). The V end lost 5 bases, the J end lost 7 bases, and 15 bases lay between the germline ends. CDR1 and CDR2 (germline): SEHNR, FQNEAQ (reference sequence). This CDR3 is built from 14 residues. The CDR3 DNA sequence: TGTGCCAGCAGCCCTACGGCGGGGTGGAATGAGCAGTTCTTC. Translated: CASSPTAGWNEQFF.

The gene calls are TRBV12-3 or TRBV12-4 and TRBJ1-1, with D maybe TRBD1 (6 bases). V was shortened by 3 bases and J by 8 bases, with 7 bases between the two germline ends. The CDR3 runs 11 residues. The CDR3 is CASSFTGEAFF. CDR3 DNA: TGTGCCAGCAGTTTTACAGGGGAAGCTTTCTTT.

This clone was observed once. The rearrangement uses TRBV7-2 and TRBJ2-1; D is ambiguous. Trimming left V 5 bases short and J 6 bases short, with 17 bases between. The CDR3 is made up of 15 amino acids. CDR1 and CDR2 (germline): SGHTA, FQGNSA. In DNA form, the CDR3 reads TGTGCCAGCAGCCTTAGATTGGGCCATATCAATGAGCAGTTCTTC. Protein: CASSLRLGHINEQFF.

The CDR3 DNA is TGTGCCAGCAGTTTATCGGGGGGTCACTATGGCTACACCTTC. Translating gives CASSLSGGHYGYTF. The chain carries TRBV27 and TRBJ1-2; possibly TRBD1 for D (5 bases). Germline loops: CDR1 MNHEY, CDR2 SMNVEV (reference sequence). V was shortened by 0 bases and J by 3 bases, with 8 bases between the two germline ends. The CDR3 sequence is 14 residues long.

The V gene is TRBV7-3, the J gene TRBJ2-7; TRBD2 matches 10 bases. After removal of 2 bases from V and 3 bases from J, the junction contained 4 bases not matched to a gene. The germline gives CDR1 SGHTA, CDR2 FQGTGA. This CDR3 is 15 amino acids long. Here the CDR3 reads CASSLSSGGSYEQYF. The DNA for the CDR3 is TGTGCCAGCAGCTTATCTAGCGGGGGTAGCTACGAGCAGTACTTC.

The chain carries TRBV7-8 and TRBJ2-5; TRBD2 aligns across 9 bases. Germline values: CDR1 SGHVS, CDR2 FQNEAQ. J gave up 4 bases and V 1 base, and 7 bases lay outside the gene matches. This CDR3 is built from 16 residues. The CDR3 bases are TGTGCCAGCAGCTTAGTTGGCGGGGGGGCACCAGAGACCCAGTACTTC. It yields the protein CASSLVGGGAPETQYF.

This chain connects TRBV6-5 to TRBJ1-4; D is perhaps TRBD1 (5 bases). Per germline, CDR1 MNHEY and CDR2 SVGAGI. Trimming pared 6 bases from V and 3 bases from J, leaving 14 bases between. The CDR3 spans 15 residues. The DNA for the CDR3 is TGTGCCAGCAGGGCGGCAGGAGGGGCTAATGAAAAACTGTTTTTT. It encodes CASRAAGGANEKLFF.

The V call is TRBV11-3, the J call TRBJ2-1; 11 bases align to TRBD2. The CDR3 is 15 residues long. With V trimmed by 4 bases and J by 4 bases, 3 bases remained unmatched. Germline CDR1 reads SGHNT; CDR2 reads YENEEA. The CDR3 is CASSSSSGGYNEQFF. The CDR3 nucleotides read TGTGCCAGCAGCTCCTCTAGCGGGGGGTACAATGAGCAGTTCTTC.

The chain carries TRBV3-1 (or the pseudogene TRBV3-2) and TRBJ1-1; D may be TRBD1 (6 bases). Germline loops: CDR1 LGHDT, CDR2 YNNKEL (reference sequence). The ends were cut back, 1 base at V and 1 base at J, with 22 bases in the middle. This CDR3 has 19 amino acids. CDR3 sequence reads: CASSQASLTGKGRNTEAFF. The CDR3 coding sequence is TGTGCCAGCAGCCAAGCCTCGCTAACAGGGAAGGGCAGGAACACTGAAGCTTTCTTT.

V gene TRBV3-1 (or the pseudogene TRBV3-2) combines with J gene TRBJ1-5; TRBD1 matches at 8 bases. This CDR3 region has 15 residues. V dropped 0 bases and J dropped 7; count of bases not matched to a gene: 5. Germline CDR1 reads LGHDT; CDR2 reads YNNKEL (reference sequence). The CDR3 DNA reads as TGTGCCAGCAGCCAAGATGCAGGGGGCGGACAGCCCCAGCATTTT. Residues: CASSQDAGGGQPQHF.

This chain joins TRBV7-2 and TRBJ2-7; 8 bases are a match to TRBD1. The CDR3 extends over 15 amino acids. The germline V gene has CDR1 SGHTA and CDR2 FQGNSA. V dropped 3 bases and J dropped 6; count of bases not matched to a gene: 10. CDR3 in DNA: TGTGCCAGCAGCTTTAAGGCCCCAGGGGGCCGCGAGCAGTACTTC. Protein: CASSFKAPGGREQYF. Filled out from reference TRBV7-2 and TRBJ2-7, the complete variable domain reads GAGVSQSPSNKVTEKGKDVELRCDPISGHTALYWYRQSLGQGLEFLIYFQGNSAPDKSGLPSDRFSAERTGGSVSTLTIQRTQQEDSAVYLCASSFKAPGGREQYFGPGTRLTVT.

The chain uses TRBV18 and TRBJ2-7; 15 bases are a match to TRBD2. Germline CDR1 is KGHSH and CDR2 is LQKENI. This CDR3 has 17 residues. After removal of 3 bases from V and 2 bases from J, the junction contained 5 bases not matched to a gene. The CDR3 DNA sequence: TGTGCCAGCTCACCTCCGGGACTAGCGGGGGGAACCTACGAGCAGTACTTC. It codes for CASSPPGLAGGTYEQYF.

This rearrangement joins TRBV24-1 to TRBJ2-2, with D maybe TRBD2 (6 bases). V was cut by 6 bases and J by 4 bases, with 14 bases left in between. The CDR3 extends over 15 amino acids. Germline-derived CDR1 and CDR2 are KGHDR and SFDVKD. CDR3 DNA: TGTGCCACCAGTAGTCTGGAGGGCCCCACCGGGGAGCTGTTTTTT. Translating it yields CATSSLEGPTGELFF.

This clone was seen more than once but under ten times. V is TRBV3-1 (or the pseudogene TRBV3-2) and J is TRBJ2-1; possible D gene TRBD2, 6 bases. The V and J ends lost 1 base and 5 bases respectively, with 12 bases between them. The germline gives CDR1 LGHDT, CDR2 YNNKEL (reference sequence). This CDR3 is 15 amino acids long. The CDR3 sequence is CASSQGLALNNEQFF. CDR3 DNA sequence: TGTGCCAGCAGCCAAGGGCTAGCGCTCAACAATGAGCAGTTCTTC.

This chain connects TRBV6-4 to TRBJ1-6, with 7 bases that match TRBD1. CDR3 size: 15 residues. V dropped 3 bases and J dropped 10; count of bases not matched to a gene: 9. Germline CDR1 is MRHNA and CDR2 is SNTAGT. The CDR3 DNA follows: TGTGCCAGCAGTGAATCGGGACAGTTCTTATCACCCCTCCACTTT. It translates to CASSESGQFLSPLHF.

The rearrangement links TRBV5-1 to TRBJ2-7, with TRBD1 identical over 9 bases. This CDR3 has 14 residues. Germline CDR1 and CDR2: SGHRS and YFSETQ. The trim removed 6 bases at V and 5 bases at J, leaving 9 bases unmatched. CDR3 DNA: TGCGCCAGCACCGGGACAGGGCCTAGCCACGAGCAGTACTTC. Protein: CASTGTGPSHEQYF.

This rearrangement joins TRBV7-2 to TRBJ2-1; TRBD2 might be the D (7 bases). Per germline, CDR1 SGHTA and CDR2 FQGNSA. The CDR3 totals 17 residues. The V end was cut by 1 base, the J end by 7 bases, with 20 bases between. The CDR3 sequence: CASSLDLVGGASNEQFF. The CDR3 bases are TGTGCCAGCAGCTTAGATTTAGTGGGGGGGGCGTCTAATGAGCAGTTCTTC.

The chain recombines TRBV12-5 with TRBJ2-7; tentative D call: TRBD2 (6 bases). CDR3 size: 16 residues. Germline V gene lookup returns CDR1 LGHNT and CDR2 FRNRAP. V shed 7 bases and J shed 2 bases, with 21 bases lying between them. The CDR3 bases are TGTGCTAGTGCCCTAAAGACAAGCGGGCCCGCCTACGAGCAGTACTTC. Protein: CASALKTSGPAYEQYF.

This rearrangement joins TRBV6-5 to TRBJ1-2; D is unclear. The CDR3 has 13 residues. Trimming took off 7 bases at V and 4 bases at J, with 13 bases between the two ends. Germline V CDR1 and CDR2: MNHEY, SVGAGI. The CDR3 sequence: CASTSYGVYGYTF. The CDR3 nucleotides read TGTGCCAGCACCTCCTACGGGGTCTATGGCTACACCTTC.

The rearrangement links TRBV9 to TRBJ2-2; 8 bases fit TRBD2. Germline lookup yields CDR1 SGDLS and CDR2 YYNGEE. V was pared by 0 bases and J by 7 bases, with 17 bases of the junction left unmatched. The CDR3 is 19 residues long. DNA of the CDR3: TGTGCCAGCAGCGTAGGAGGCGGGGGGCAGTCCTTATTTATCGGGGAGCTGTTTTTT. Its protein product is CASSVGGGGQSLFIGELFF.

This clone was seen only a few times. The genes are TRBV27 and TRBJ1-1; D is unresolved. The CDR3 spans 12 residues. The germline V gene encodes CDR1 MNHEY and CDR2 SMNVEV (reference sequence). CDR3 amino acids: CASGPRGSEAFF. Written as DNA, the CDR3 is TGTGCTAGCGGGCCCCGAGGGTCTGAAGCTTTCTTT.

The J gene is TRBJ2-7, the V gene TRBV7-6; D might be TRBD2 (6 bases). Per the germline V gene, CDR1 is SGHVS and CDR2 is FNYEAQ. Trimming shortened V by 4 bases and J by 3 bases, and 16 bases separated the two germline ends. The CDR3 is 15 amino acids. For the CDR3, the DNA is TGTGCCAGCAGCTCCCTTGGCGGGACCTTCTACGAGCAGTACTTC. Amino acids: CASSSLGGTFYEQYF. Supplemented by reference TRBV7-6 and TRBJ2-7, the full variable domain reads GAGVSQSPRYKVTKRGQDVALRCDPISGHVSLYWYRQALGQGPEFLTYFNYEAQQDKSGLPNDRFSAERPEGSISTLTIQRTEQRDSAMYRCASSSLGGTFYEQYFGPGTRLTVT.

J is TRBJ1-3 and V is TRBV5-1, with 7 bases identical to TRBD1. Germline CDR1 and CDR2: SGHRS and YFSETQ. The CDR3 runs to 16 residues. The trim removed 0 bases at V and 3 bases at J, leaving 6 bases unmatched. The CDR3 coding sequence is TGCGCCAGCAGCTTGGCGGGTAGGGGGCTTGGAAACACCATATATTTT. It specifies CASSLAGRGLGNTIYF.

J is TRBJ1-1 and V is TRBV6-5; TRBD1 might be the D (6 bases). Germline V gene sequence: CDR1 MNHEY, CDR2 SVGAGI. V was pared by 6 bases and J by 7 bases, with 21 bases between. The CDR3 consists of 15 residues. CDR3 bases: TGTGCCAGCAGACTCGCACGGACAGATGGAAATGAAGCTTTCTTT. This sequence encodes CASRLARTDGNEAFF.